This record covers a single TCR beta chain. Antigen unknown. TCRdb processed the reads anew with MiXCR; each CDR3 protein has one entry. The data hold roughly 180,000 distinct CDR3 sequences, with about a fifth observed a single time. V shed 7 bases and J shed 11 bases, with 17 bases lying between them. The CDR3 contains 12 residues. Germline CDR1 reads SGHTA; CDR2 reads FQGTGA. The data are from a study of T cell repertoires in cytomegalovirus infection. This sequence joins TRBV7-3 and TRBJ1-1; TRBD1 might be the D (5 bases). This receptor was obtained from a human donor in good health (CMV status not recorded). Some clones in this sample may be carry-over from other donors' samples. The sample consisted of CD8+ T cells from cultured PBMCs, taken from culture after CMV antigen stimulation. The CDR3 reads CASNYGVRDAFF. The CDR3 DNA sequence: TGTGCCAGCAACTATGGGGTAAGGGACGCTTTCTTT.